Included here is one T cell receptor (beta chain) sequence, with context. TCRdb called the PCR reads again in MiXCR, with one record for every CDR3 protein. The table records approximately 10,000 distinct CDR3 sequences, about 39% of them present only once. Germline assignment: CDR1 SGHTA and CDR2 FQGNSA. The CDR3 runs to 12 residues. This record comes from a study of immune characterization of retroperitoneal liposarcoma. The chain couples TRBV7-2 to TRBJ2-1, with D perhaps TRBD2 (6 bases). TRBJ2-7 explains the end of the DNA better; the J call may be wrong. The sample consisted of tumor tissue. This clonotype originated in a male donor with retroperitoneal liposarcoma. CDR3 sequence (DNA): TGTGCCAGCAGCGGGAGGAGGAACGAGCAGTACTTC. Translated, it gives CASSGRRNEQYF.